Listed here are 10 T cell receptor beta chains from one sample, sequenced in a study of metastatic and nonmetastatic thyroid tumors. With MiXCR, TCRdb reprocessed the PCR reads. The sample has 33,000 or so clones, roughly a fifth seen once. Thyroid surgery took place with no prior treatment in any patient. Sequencing was performed on blood. The origin of the receptors is a female donor with papillary thyroid cancer or a benign thyroid nodule (not recorded which). Some clones in this sample may be carry-over from other donors' samples.

This clone was seen many times. The chain is built from TRBV5-4 and TRBJ1-2, with 7 bases that match TRBD1. Losses at the gene ends were 9 bases for V and 12 bases for J; bases not matched to a gene: 14. The CDR3 runs to 12 residues. Germline V gene data show CDR1 as SGHNT and CDR2 as YYREEE (reference sequence). The CDR3 spells CATRDRGSENTF. As DNA, the CDR3 is TGTGCCACTCGGGACAGAGGGTCTGAGAACACCTTC.

This clone was picked up many times. The chain has TRBV5-1 and TRBJ2-5; possible D gene TRBD1, 5 bases. This CDR3 has 13 amino acids. V dropped 0 bases and J dropped 3 bases, with 6 bases sitting between them. CDR1 and CDR2 (germline): SGHRS, YFSETQ. CDR3 residues: CASSLGQKETQYF. CDR3 in DNA: TGCGCCAGCAGCTTGGGACAGAAAGAGACCCAGTACTTC.

This clone was observed many times. The chain links TRBV6-5 to TRBJ1-5, with unresolved D. Germline V gives CDR1 MNHEY, CDR2 SVGAGI. The V gene lost 2 bases and the J gene lost 5 bases, with 7 bases spanning the gap. The CDR3 is 13 residues long. This chain's CDR3 is CASSYQQHQPQHF. The CDR3 nucleotides are TGTGCCAGCAGTTACCAACAGCATCAGCCCCAGCATTTT.

This clone was counted many times. The V call is TRBV9, the J call TRBJ2-1; D tentatively fits TRBD1 or TRBD2 (5 bases each). Between the trimmed V and J ends, which lost 2 bases and 6 bases, there was a span of 15 bases. The germline gives CDR1 SGDLS, CDR2 YYNGEE. This CDR3 is built from 15 residues. The CDR3 DNA sequence: TGTGCCAGCAGCGTCGGGGCATCCGGTCGCAATGAGCAGTTCTTC. As protein: CASSVGASGRNEQFF.

Ten or more counts support this clone. V usage is TRBV9 and J usage is TRBJ1-3; D perhaps matches TRBD1 (6 bases). The germline V and J ends were trimmed by 4 bases and 1 base, with 12 bases remaining between them. Germline V gives CDR1 SGDLS, CDR2 YYNGEE. CDR3 length equals 15 residues. CDR3 in amino acids: CASSTQGVSGNTIYF. The DNA of the CDR3 is TGTGCCAGCAGCACACAGGGAGTTTCTGGAAACACCATATATTTT. Full variable domain (missing parts from reference TRBV9 and TRBJ1-3): DSGVTQTPKHLITATGQRVTLRCSPRSGDLSVYWYQQSLDQGLQFLIQYYNGEERAKGNILERFSAQQFPDLHSELNLSSLELGDSALYFCASSTQGVSGNTIYFGEGSWLTVV.

This chain links TRBV6-1 with TRBJ2-3; D might be TRBD2 (5 bases). The CDR3 is 14 residues long. Looked up from germline, CDR1 is MNHNS and CDR2 is SASEGT. Trimming removed 7 bases at V and 2 bases at J, with 13 bases between. The CDR3 DNA sequence: TGTGCCAGCAAGACTACCCCGGCCACAGATACGCAGTATTTT. Translating it yields CASKTTPATDTQYF.

This clone was detected many times. V gene TRBV6-5 combines with J gene TRBJ1-5, with D tentatively TRBD1 (5 bases). In germline, CDR1 is MNHEY, CDR2 SVGAGI. V gave up 2 bases and J gave up 0 bases, with 8 bases separating them. CDR3 size: 15 residues. The CDR3 spells CASSYGTASNQPQHF. In nucleotides, the CDR3 is TGTGCCAGCAGTTACGGGACTGCTAGCAATCAGCCCCAGCATTTT.

This clone was counted a few times. This rearrangement joins TRBV6-6 to TRBJ1-6; D remains unclear. Trimming cost V 2 bases and J 9 bases, with 17 bases left between them. There are 16 residues in the CDR3. Germline loops: CDR1 MNHNY, CDR2 SVGAGI (reference sequence). CDR3 region: CASSYGVSSWSSPLHF. CDR3 nucleotide sequence: TGTGCCAGCAGTTACGGAGTCAGTTCGTGGAGTTCACCCCTCCACTTT.

This clone was recorded many times. The germline gene is not matched at one end of the junction; a read error may be the cause. This chain links TRBV7-9 with TRBJ1-3, with unresolved D. The CDR3 spans 12 residues. Germline V gene data show CDR1 as SEHNR and CDR2 as FQNEAQ (reference sequence). The CDR3 sequence is CASNLTPDTIYF. The CDR3 DNA sequence: TGTGCCAGCAACTTAACACCGGACACCATATATTTT.

There are many counts of this clone. The genes are TRBV6-1 and TRBJ1-1, with D hard to call. V was trimmed by 6 bases and J by 0 bases, leaving 14 bases between them. The CDR3 consists of 15 residues. The germline V gene encodes CDR1 MNHNS and CDR2 SASEGT. CDR3 in amino acids: CASRITDRLNTEAFF. The CDR3 nucleotides read TGTGCCAGCAGGATAACCGACCGGTTGAACACTGAAGCTTTCTTT.